These 5 T cell receptor beta chains came from one sample sequenced in a study of shared clonotypes between healthy human individuals. Profiled with immunoSEQ multiplex PCR; TCRdb holds only in-frame clones, not every one. The repertoire has some 1 million clones, around 74% of them found once; the top ten carry roughly 1.4%. Sequencing was performed on memory CD4+ T cells sorted from blood. Noted subset: CD45RA-negative fraction. The source is a man between 18 and 29 years old in good health.

This clone was observed once. The chain carries TRBV6-1 and TRBJ2-5; no firm D call. CDR3 length: 15 amino acids. V gave up 6 bases and J gave up 1 base, with 15 bases separating them. The germline CDR1 and CDR2 sequences are MNHNS and SASEGT. The CDR3 DNA reads TGTGCCAGCAGCCCCTCGCTGGGCGTCCAAGAGACCCAGTACTTC. Residues: CASSPSLGVQETQYF.

This chain links TRBV11-2 with TRBJ1-1, with a weak D call TRBD1 (5 bases). Trimming removed 0 bases from V and 8 bases from J, with 13 bases in between. Germline values: CDR1 SGHAT, CDR2 FQNNGV. CDR3 size: 14 residues. The CDR3 DNA follows: TGTGCCAGCAGCTTAGATCAAGGGGCAGGGGAAGCTTTCTTT. This codes for CASSLDQGAGEAFF. Complete variable domain (other parts from reference TRBV11-2 and TRBJ1-1): EAGVAQSPRYKIIEKRQSVAFWCNPISGHATLYWYQQILGQGPKLLIQFQNNGVVDDSQLPKDRFSAERLKGVDSTLKIQPAKLEDSAVYLCASSLDQGAGEAFFGQGTRLTVV.

The table lists this clone with a count of one. CDR3 sequence reads: CASSSPGQGAFGYTF. The CDR3 DNA is TGTGCCAGCAGCTCACCGGGACAGGGGGCGTTTGGCTACACCTTC. The chain carries TRBV5-4 and TRBJ1-2; 12 bases are a match to TRBD1. CDR1 SGHNT and CDR2 YYREEE come from the germline V gene (reference sequence). Trimming took 3 bases from V and 7 from J; bases not matched to a gene: 7. The CDR3 consists of 15 residues.

This clone was seen repeatedly, ten times or more. Other DNA sequences in the sample encode the same CDR3. V is TRBV10-3 and J is TRBJ2-3, with D maybe TRBD2 (5 bases). This CDR3 has 13 residues. V gave up 3 bases and J gave up 3 bases, with 7 bases separating them. From germline, CDR1 is ENHRY and CDR2 SYGVKD. As DNA, the CDR3 is TGTGCCATCAGTGAAGGAGGAACAGATACGCAGTATTTT. Residues: CAISEGGTDTQYF.

Regarding this clone: A far larger clone is one base from this, pointing to a likely read error. Other DNA sequences in the same sample also yield this CDR3. The chain couples TRBV7-2 to TRBJ1-1; no clear D. V was cut by 2 bases and J by 5 bases, with 3 bases left in between. This CDR3 has 11 amino acids. Per germline, CDR1 SGHTA and CDR2 FQGNSA. The CDR3 DNA reads as TGTGCCAGCAGCTTATTGACTGAAGCTTTCTTT. Protein sequence: CASSLLTEAFF. Together with reference TRBV7-2 and TRBJ1-1, the CDR3 gives the full variable domain: GAGVSQSPSNKVTEKGKDVELRCDPISGHTALYWYRQSLGQGLEFLIYFQGNSAPDKSGLPSDRFSAERTGGSVSTLTIQRTQQEDSAVYLCASSLLTEAFFGQGTRLTVV.